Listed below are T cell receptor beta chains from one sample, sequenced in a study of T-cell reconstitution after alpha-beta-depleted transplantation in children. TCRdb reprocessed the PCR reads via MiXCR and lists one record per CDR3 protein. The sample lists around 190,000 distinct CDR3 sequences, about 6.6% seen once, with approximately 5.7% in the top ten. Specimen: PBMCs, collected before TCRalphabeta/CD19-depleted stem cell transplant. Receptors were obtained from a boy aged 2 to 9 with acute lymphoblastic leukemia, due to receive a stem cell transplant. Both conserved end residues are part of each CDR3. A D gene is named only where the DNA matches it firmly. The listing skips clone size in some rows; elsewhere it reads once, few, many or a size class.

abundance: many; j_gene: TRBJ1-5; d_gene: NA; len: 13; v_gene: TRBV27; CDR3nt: TGTGCCAGCAGTCCGGGGAGAAATCAGCCCCAGCATTTT; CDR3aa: CASSPGRNQPQHF
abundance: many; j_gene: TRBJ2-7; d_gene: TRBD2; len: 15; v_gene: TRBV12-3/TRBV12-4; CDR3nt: TGTGCCAGCACCCCGCGGGCGGGGGACTATTACGAGCAGTACTTC; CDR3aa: CASTPRAGDYYEQYF
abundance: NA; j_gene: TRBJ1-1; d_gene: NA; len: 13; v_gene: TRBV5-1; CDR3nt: TGCGCCAGCAGCTTTCGACAGAACACTGAAGCTTTCTTT; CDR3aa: CASSFRQNTEAFF
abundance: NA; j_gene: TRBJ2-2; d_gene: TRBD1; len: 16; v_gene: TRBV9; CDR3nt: TGTGCCAGCAGCTCGACAGGGGGCGCGGGCACCGGGGAGCTGTTTTTT; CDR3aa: CASSSTGGAGTGELFF
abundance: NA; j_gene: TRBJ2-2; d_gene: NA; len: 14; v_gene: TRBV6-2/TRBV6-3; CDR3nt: TGTGCCAGCACCTTTCGAGGGGCAACCGGGGAGCTGTTTTTT; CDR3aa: CASTFRGATGELFF
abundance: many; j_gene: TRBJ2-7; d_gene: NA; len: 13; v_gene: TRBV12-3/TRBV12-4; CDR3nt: TGTGCCAGCAGTCGGGGGACCGATAATGTGCAGTACTTC; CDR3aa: CASSRGTDNVQYF
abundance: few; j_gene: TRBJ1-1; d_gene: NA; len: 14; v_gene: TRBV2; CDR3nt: TGTGCCAGCCGACGCCTTGGAGGGATGGAGAAAGCTTTCTTT; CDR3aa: CASRRLGGMEKAFF
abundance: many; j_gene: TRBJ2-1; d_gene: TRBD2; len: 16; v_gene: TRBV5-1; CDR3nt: TGCGCCAGCAGCTCGCCTCTAGCGGGGGACCACAATGAGCAGTTCTTC; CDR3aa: CASSSPLAGDHNEQFF
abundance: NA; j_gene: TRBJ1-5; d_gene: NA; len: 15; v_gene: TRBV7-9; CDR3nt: TGTGCCAGCCGGGTTAGAGTCTATAGCAATCAGCCCCAGCATTTT; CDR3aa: CASRVRVYSNQPQHF
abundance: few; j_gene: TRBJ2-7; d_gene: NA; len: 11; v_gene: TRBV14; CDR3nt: TGTGCCAGCAGGCAGGGCTACGAGCAGTACTTC; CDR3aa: CASRQGYEQYF
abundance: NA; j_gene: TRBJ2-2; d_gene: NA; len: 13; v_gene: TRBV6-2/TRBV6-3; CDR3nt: TGTGCCAGCAGGCCGGGCCAGACCGGGGAGCTGTTTTTT; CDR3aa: CASRPGQTGELFF
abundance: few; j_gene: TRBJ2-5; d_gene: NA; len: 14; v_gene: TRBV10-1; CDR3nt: TGCGCCAGCAGTGAGGGGGGATCGGGAGAGACCCAGTACTTC; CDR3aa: CASSEGGSGETQYF
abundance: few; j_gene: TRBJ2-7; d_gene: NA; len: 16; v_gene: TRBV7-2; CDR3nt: TGTGCCAGCAGCTTAGCGGCAAGCGACAGCACCTACGAGCAGTACTTC; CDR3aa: CASSLAASDSTYEQYF
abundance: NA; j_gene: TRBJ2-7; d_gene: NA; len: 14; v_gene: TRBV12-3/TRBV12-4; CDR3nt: TGTGCCAGCAGTCCCCCGGGGAACAACGGCGAGCAGTACTTC; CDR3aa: CASSPPGNNGEQYF
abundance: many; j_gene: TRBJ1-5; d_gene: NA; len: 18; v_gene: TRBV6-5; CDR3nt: TGTGCCAGCAGTTACTCACCACCTTCAGGGTTTCGCAATCAGCCCCAGCATTTT; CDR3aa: CASSYSPPSGFRNQPQHF
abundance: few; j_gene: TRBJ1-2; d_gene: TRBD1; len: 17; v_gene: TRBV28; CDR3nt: TGTGCCAGCGCATACCCCCCAGGACAGGGAGCTAACTATGGCTACACCTTC; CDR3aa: CASAYPPGQGANYGYTF
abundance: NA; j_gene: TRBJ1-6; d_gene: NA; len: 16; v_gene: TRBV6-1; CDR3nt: TGTGCCAGCAGTGTTATATCTCTTGGGGGGGAATCACCCCTCCACTTT; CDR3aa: CASSVISLGGESPLHF
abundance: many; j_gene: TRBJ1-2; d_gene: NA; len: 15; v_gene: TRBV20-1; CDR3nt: TGCAGTGCTAGAGATCCCGGGAGACTTTACTATGGCTACACCTTC; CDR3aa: CSARDPGRLYYGYTF
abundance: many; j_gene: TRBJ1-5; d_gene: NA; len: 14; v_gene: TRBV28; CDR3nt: TGTGCCAGCAGTTCGAGGGTGCGCAATCAGCCCCAGCATTTT; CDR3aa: CASSSRVRNQPQHF
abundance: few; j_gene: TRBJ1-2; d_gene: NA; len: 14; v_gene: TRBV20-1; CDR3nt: TGCAGTGCTAGAGGGAAGGCCCCCCTCTATGGCTACACCTTC; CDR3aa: CSARGKAPLYGYTF
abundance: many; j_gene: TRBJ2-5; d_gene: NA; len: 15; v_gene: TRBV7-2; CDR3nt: TGTGCCAGCAGCTTAGCGTCTCGGGGGCAAGAGACCCAGTACTTC; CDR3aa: CASSLASRGQETQYF
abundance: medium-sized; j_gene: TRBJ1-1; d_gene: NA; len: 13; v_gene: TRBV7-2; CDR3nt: TGTGCCAGCAGCTTATTCGCGAACACTGAAGCTTTCTTT; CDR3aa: CASSLFANTEAFF
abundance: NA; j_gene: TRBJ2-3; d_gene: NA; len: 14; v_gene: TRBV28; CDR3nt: TGTGCCAGCAGTTTCCCGTATAGCACAGATACGCAGTATTTT; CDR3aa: CASSFPYSTDTQYF
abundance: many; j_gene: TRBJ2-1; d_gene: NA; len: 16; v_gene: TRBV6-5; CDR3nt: TGTGCCAGCAGTTACTCCCAAGGGGCTCGGTACAATGAGCAGTTCTTC; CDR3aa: CASSYSQGARYNEQFF
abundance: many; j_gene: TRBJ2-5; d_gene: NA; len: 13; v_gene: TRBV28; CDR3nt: TGTGCCACCACGAGAATCCTGGGCGAGACCCAGTACTTC; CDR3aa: CATTRILGETQYF
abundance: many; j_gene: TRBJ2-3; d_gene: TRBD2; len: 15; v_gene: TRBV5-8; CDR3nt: TGTGCCAGCAGCCTGACTAGCGGGTACACAGATACGCAGTATTTT; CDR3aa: CASSLTSGYTDTQYF
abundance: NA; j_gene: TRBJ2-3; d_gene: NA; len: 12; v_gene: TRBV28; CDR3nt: TGTGCCAGCAGTTCCGGAGGAGATACGCAGTATTTT; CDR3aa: CASSSGGDTQYF
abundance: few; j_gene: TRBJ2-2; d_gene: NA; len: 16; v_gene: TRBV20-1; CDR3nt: TGCAGTGCTAGTGGGTTCCCGACTCAGAACACCGGGGAGCTGTTTTTT; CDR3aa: CSASGFPTQNTGELFF
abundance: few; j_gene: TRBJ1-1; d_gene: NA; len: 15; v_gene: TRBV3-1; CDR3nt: TGTGCCAGCAGCCAAGCTGGGGGAGGTGACACTGAAGCTTTCTTT; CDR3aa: CASSQAGGGDTEAFF
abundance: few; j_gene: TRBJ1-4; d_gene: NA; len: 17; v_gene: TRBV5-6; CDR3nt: TGTGCCAGCAGCTTGCGCCAGGGTAGGGCTACTAATGAAAAACTGTTTTTT; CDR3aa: CASSLRQGRATNEKLFF
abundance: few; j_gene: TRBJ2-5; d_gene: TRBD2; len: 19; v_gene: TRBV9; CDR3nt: TGTGCCAGCAGCCCCCCAGGGGTCGCGGCTAGCGGGAAACAAGAGACCCAGTACTTC; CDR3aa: CASSPPGVAASGKQETQYF
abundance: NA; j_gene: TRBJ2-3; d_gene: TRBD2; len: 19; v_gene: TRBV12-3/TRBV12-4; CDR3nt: TGTGCCAGCAGTCCGAACCCGCGGGGACTAGCGGGGTTCACAGATACGCAGTATTTT; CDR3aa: CASSPNPRGLAGFTDTQYF
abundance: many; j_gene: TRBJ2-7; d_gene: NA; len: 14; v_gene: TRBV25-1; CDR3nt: TGTGCCAGCAGCACCCCAGGTAACTCCTACGAGCAGTACTTC; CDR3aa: CASSTPGNSYEQYF
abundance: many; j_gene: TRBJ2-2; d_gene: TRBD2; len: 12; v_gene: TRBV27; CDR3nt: TGTGCCTGCGGCGGGGGGTCCGGGGAGCTGTTTTTT; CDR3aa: CACGGGSGELFF
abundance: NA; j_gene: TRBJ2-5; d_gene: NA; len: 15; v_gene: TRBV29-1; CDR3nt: TGCAGCGTTGAGCCCGGGGCAGGGGCCCAAGAGACCCAGTACTTC; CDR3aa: CSVEPGAGAQETQYF
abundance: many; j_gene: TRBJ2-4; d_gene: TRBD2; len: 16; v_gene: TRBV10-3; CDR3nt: TGTGCCATCAGTGACGGGGGAGGGCCGGCCAAAAACATTCAGTACTTC; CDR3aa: CAISDGGGPAKNIQYF
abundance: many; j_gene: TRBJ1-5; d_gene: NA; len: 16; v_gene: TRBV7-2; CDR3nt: TGTGCCAGCAGCTTAGCTGGTCCGGGATCCAATCAGCCCCAGCATTTT; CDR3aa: CASSLAGPGSNQPQHF
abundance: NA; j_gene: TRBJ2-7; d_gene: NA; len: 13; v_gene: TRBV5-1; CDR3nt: TGCGCCAGCAGCTTGGCCCCCGACTACGAGCAGTACTTC; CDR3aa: CASSLAPDYEQYF
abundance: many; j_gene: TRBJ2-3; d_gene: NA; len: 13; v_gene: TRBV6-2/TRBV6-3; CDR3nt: TGTGCCAGCAGTTACCCTCTGGGAGATACGCAGTATTTT; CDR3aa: CASSYPLGDTQYF
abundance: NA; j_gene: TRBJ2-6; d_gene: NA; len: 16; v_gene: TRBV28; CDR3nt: TGTGCCAGCAGCCTAGGCGGCGGGGCGGGGGCCAACGTCCTGACTTTC; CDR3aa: CASSLGGGAGANVLTF
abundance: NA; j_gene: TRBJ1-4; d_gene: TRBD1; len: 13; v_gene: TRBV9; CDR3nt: TGTGCCAGCAGCAGCGGGACAGGCGAAAAACTGTTTTTT; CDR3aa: CASSSGTGEKLFF
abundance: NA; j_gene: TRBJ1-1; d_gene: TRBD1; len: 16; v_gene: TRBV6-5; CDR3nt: TGTGCCAGCAGTTACTCCCGGAACAGGGGGAACACTGAAGCTTTCTTT; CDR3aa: CASSYSRNRGNTEAFF
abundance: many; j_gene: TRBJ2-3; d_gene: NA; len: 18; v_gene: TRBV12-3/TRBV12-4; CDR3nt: TGTGCCAGCAGTTTTCACGGGGGAGGGGGCCCTAGCACAGATACGCAGTATTTT; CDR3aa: CASSFHGGGGPSTDTQYF
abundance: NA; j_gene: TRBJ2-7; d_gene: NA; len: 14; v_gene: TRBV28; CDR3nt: TGTGCCAGCAGCCTCGGGACTTACTCCCACGAGCAGTACTTC; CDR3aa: CASSLGTYSHEQYF
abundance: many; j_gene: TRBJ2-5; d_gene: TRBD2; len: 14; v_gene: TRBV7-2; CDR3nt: TGTGCCAGCAGCTTCGGGACTAGCCAAGAGACCCAGTACTTC; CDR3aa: CASSFGTSQETQYF
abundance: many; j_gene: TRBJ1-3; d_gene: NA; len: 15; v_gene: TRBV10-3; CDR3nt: TGTGCCATCAGTGTAGCAGGGACGGACAGAAACACCATATATTTT; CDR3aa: CAISVAGTDRNTIYF
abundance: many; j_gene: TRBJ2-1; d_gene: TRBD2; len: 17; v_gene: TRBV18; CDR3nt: TGTGCCAGCTCACGGACTAGCGGGGGTAGCTCCTACAATGAGCAGTTCTTC; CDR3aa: CASSRTSGGSSYNEQFF
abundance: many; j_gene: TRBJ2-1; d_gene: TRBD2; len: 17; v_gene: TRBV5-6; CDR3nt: TGTGCCAGCAGCTTGGTTCGCTTGGCGGGGGGGCGGAATGAGCAGTTCTTC; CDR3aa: CASSLVRLAGGRNEQFF
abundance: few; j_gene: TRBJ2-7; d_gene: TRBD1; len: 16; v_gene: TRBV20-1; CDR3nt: TGCAGTGCCCCCTATGGACAGGGGAGGGGACCCTACGAGCAGTACTTC; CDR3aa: CSAPYGQGRGPYEQYF
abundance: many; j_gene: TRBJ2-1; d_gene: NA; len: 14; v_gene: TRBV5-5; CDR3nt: TGTGCCAGCAGCTTGGAGGTAGGGGGGAATGAGCAGTTCTTC; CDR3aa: CASSLEVGGNEQFF
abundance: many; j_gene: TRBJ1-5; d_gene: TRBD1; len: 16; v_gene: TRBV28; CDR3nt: TGTGCCAGCAGTTCGACAGGGTGGGGTGACAATCAGCCCCAGCATTTT; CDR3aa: CASSSTGWGDNQPQHF
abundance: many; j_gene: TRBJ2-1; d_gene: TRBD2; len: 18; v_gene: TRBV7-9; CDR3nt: TGTGCCAGCAGCTTCCCACAGTGGAGCCTAGCGGGCTACAATGAGCAGTTCTTC; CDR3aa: CASSFPQWSLAGYNEQFF
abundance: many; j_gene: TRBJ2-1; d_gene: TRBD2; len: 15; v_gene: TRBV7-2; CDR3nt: TGTGCCAGCAGCTCTCTAGCGGGAAGGTACAATGAGCAGTTCTTC; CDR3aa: CASSSLAGRYNEQFF
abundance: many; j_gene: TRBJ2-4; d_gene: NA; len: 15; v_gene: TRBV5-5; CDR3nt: TGTGCCAGCAGCTTGCTTTCGGGAGTTATGGACATTCAGTACTTC; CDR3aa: CASSLLSGVMDIQYF
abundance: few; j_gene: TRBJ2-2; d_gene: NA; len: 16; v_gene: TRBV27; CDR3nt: TGTGCCAGCAGTTCGAGAGCAGCCGCGAACACCGGGGAGCTGTTTTTT; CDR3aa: CASSSRAAANTGELFF
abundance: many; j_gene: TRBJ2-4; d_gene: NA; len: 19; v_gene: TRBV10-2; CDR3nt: TGCGCCAGCAGCCTCATCGCAGGGTTACCGAACTTAGCCAAAAACATTCAGTACTTC; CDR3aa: CASSLIAGLPNLAKNIQYF
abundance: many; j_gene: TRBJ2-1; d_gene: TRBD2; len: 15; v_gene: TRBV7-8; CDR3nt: TGTGCCAGCAGCCCAAGCGGGGGGGTTAACAATGAGCAGTTCTTC; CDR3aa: CASSPSGGVNNEQFF